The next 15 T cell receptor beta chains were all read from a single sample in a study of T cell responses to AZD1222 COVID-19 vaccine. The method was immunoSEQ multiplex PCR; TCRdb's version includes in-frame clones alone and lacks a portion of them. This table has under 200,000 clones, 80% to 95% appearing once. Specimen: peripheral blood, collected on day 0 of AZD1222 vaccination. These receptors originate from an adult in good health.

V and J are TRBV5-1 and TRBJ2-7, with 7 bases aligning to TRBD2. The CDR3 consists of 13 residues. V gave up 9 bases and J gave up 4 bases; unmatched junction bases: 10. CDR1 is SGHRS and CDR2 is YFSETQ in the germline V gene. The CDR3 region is CATRRGTEYEQYF. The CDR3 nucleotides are TGCGCCACCCGGCGGGGGACCGAGTACGAGCAGTACTTC.

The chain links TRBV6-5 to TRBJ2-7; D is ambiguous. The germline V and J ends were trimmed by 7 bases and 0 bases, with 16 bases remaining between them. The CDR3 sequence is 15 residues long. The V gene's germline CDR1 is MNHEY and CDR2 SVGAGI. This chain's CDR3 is CASTVFHTSSYEQYF. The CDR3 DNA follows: TGTGCCAGCACTGTATTCCATACGTCCTCCTACGAGCAGTACTTC.

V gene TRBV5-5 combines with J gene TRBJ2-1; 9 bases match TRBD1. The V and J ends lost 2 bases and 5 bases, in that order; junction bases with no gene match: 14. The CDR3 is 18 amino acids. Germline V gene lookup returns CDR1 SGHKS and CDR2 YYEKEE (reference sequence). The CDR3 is CASSFHYPTGGDDNEQFF. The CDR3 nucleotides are TGTGCCAGCAGCTTTCACTATCCGACAGGGGGAGATGACAATGAGCAGTTCTTC.

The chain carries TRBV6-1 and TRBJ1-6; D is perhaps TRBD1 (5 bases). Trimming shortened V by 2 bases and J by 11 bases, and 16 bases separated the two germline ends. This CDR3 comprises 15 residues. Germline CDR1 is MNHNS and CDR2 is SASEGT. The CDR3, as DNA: TGTGCCAGCAGTGAATTTTCGTCAGGGCAGACACCCCTCCACTTT. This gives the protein CASSEFSSGQTPLHF.

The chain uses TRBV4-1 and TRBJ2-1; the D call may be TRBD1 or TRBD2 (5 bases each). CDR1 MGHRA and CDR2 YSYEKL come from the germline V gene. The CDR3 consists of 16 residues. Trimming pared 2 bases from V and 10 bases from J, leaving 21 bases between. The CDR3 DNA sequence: TGCGCCAGCAGCCAAATTCCCGTGGGACGCCTGGCGGAGCAGTTCTTC. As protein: CASSQIPVGRLAEQFF.

DNA for the CDR3: TGTGCCAGCAGTGATCAACTGGCTTACAATGAGCAGTTCTTC. This codes for CASSDQLAYNEQFF. The chain couples TRBV3-1 (or the pseudogene TRBV3-2) to TRBJ2-1; no reliable D call. Germline lookup yields CDR1 LGHDT and CDR2 YNNKEL (reference sequence). Deletions cut 6 bases from V and 4 bases from J, with 13 bases between. The CDR3 length is 14 residues.

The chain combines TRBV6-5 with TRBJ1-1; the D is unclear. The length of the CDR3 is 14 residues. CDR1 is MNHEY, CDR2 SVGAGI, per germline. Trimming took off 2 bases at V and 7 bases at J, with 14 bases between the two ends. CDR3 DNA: TGTGCCAGCAGTTACCGTACATCAAATGATGAAGCTTTCTTT. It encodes CASSYRTSNDEAFF.

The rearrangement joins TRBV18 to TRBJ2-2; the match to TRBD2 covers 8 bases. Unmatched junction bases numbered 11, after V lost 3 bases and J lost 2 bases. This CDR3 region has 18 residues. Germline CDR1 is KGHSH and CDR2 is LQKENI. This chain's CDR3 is CASSPFLTTSDNTGELFF. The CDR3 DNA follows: TGTGCCAGCTCACCCTTTCTCACGACTAGCGACAACACCGGGGAGCTGTTTTTT.

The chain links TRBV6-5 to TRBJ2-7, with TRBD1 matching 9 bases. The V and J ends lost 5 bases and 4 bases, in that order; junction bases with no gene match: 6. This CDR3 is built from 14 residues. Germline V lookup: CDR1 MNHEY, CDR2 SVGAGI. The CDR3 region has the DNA TGTGCCAGCAGTACCCCGGGACAGGGTTACGAGCAGTACTTC. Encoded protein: CASSTPGQGYEQYF.

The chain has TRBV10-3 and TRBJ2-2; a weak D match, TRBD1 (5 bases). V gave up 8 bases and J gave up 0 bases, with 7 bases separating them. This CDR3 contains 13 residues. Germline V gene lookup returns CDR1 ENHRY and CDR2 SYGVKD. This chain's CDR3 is CAIARANTGELFF. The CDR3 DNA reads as TGTGCCATCGCCAGGGCGAACACCGGGGAGCTGTTTTTT.

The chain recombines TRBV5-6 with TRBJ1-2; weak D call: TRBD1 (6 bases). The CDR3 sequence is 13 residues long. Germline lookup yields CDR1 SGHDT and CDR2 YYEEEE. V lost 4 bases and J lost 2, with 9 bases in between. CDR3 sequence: CASSPGANYGYTF. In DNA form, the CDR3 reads TGTGCCAGCAGCCCAGGGGCGAACTATGGCTACACCTTC.

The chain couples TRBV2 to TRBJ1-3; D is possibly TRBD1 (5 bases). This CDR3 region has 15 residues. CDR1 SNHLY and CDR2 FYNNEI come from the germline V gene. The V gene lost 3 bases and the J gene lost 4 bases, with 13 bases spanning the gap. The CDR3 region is CASSDPRGRGNTIYF. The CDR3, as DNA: TGTGCCAGCAGTGACCCCCGGGGCCGAGGAAACACCATATATTTT.

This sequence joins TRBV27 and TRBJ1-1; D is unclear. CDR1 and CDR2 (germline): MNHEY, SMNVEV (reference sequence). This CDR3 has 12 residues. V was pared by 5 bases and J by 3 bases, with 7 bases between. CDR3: CASSNIDTEAFF. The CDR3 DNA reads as TGTGCCAGCAGTAATATTGACACTGAAGCTTTCTTT.

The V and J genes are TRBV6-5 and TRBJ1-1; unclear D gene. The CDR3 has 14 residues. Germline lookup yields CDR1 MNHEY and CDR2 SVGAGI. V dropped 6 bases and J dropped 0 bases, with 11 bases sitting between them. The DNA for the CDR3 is TGTGCCAGCAGCAATGCAGACATGAACACTGAAGCTTTCTTT. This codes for CASSNADMNTEAFF.

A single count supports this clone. The CDR3 DNA follows: TGTGCCAGCAGCCAAGATCTGACTAGCGGGAGCTCCTACGAGCAGTACTTC. This translates into CASSQDLTSGSSYEQYF. The V and J genes are TRBV4-2 and TRBJ2-7; 12 bases align to TRBD2. Germline assignment: CDR1 LGHNA and CDR2 YNFKEQ. After removal of 0 bases from V and 0 bases from J, the junction contained 3 bases not matched to a gene. The CDR3 sequence is 17 residues long.